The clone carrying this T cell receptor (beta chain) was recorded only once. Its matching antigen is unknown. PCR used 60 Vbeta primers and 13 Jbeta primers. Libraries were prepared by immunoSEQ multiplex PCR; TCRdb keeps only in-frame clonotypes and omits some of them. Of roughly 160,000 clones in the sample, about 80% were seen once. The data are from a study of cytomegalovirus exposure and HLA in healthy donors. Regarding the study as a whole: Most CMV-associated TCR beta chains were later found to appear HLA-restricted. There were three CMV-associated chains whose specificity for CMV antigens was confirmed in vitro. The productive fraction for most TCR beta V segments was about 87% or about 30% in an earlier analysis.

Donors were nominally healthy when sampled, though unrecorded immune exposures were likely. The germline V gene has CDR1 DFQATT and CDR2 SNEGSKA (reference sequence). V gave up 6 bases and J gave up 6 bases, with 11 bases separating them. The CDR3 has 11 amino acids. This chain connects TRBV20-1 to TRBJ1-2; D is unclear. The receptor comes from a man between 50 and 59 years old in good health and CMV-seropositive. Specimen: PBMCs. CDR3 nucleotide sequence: TGCAGTGCCCGAGTGGAGAATGGCTACACCTTC. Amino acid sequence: CSARVENGYTF.